This is a list of T cell receptor beta chains from one sample in a study of shared clonotypes between healthy human individuals. Only in-frame clones appear in the TCRdb table, and some are missing; sequencing was by immunoSEQ multiplex PCR. The data show under 750,000 clones, with approximately 72% seen just once and under 2% held by the top ten. The sequenced sample was memory CD4+ T cells sorted from blood. These TCRs come from a woman aged 25 to 39 in good health. The CDR3 runs from the conserved cysteine through the conserved F or W. D genes are given only for firm matches. Some rows have no size entry. The others give once, few or many, or a class for an expanded clone.

TRBJ2-1,TRBV6-1,.,TRBD2,TGTGCCAGCGCCAAAGGGACTAGCGGATACAATGAGCAGTTCTTC,CASAKGTSGYNEQFF
TRBJ2-7,TRBV18,.,TRBD2,TGTGCCAGCTCACCAAAGACTAGCGGGAGGAGCCACGAGCAGTACTTC,CASSPKTSGRSHEQYF
TRBJ2-5,TRBV14,.,.,TGTGCCAGCAGCCAAGAACTCGGTTCTAGGACCCAGTACTTC,CASSQELGSRTQYF
TRBJ1-1,TRBV28,many,.,TGTGCCAGCAGCCCCCGGGGGGGGGACACTGAAGCTTTCTTT,CASSPRGGDTEAFF
TRBJ1-1,TRBV5-1,.,.,TGCGCCAGCAGCTTGGTCTCGTTGAACACTGAAGCTTTCTTT,CASSLVSLNTEAFF
TRBJ2-2,TRBV7-9,few,.,TGTGCCAGCAGCCCCCCTTTCGGGGAGCTGTTTTTT,CASSPPFGELFF
TRBJ2-2,TRBV4-1,.,TRBD1,TGCGCCAGCAGCCAAGCGGGACAGGGGCTCACCGGGGAGCTGTTTTTT,CASSQAGQGLTGELFF
TRBJ2-2,TRBV5-1,.,.,TGCGCCAGCAGCTTGATCTTCGGACCGAACACCGGGGAGCTGTTTTTT,CASSLIFGPNTGELFF
TRBJ2-2,TRBV10-3,.,.,TGTGCCATCAGCGGGATAAGCGACACCGGGGAGCTGTTTTTT,CAISGISDTGELFF
TRBJ2-2,TRBV5-1,few,TRBD2,TGCGCCAGCAGCTTGATGGGGACGGGACTAGCGGCCACCGGGGAGCTGTTTTTT,CASSLMGTGLAATGELFF
TRBJ1-1,TRBV7-9,.,TRBD1,TGTGCCAGCAGCCCTGGGACAGGGAGGAACACTGAAGCTTTCTTT,CASSPGTGRNTEAFF
TRBJ1-1,TRBV6-4,few,.,TGTGCCAGCAGTGACTCCACAGGCGGTCACACTGAAGCTTTCTTT,CASSDSTGGHTEAFF
TRBJ1-2,TRBV5-4,.,TRBD1,TGTGCCAGCAGCTTTGGGACAGGGATCTATGGCTACACCTTC,CASSFGTGIYGYTF
TRBJ2-5,TRBV7-3,once,TRBD1,TGTGCCAGCAGCCGGGACAGGGAGGAGACCCAGTACTTC,CASSRDREETQYF
TRBJ2-7,TRBV10-3,few,.,TGTGCCATCGGGCCAGCGACCTACGAGCAGTACTTC,CAIGPATYEQYF
TRBJ2-1,TRBV28,.,.,TGTGCCAGCAGTTCCAGTAAATCCCGAGACAATGAGCAGTTCTTC,CASSSSKSRDNEQFF
TRBJ2-3,TRBV25-1,few,.,TGTGCCAGCAGTGAATCAAGCGGAGGTAGCACAGATACGCAGTATTTT,CASSESSGGSTDTQYF